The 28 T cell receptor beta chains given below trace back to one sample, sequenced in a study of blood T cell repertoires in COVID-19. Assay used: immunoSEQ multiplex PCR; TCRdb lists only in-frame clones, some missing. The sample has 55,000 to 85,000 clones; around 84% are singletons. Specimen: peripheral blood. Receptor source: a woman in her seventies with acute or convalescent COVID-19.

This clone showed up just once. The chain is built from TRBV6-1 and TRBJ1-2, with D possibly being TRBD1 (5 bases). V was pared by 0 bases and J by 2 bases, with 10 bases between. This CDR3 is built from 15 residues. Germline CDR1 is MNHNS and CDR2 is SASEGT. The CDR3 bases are TGTGCCAGCAGTGAAGCCGGGCGGGGGAACTATGGCTACACCTTC. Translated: CASSEAGRGNYGYTF.

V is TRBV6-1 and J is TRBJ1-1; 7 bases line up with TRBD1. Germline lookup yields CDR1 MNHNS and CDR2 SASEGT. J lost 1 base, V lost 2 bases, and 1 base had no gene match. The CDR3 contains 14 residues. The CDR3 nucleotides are TGTGCCAGCAGTGAACAGGGGGGGAACACTGAAGCTTTCTTT. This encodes CASSEQGGNTEAFF.

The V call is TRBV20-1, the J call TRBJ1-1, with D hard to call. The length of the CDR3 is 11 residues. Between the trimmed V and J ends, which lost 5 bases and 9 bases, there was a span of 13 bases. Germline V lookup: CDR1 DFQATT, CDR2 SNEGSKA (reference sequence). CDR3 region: CSAPRAGKAFF. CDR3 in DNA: TGCAGTGCTCCCCGGGCGGGAAAAGCTTTCTTT.

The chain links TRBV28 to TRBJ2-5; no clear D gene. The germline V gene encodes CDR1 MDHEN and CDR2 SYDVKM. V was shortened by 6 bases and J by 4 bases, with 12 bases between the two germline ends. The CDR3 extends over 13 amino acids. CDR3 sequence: CASSPQSLETQYF. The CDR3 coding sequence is TGTGCCAGCAGCCCGCAAAGCCTAGAGACCCAGTACTTC.

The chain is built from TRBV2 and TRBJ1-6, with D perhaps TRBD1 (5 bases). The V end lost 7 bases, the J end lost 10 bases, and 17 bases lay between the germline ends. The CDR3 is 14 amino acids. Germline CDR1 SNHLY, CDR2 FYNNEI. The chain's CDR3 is CASTARGEGSPLHF. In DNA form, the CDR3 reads TGTGCCAGCACCGCCCGGGGGGAGGGATCACCCCTCCACTTT.

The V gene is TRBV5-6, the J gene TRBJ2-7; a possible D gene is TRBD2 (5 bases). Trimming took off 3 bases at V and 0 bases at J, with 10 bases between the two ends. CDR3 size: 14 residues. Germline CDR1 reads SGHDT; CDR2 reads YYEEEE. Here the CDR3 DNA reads TGTGCCAGCAGCTCGGGATTAAGCTCCTACGAGCAGTACTTC. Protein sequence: CASSSGLSSYEQYF.

The CDR3 reads CASRDRNNQPQHF. As DNA, the CDR3 is TGTGCCAGCAGAGACAGGAACAATCAGCCCCAGCATTTT. The V gene is TRBV12-3 or TRBV12-4, the J gene TRBJ1-5; possibly TRBD1 for D (6 bases). V was clipped by 6 bases and J by 3 bases, with 9 bases between them. The length of the CDR3 is 13 residues.

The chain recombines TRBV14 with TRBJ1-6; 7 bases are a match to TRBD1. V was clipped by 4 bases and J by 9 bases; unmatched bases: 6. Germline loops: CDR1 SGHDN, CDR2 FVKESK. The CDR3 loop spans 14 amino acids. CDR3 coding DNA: TGTGCCAGCAGCCTAAGCGACAGGGTTTCACCCCTCCACTTT. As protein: CASSLSDRVSPLHF. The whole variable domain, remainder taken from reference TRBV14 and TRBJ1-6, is EAGVTQFPSHSVIEKGQTVTLRCDPISGHDNLYWYRRVMGKEIKFLLHFVKESKQDESGMPNNRFLAERTGGTYSTLKVQPAELEDSGVYFCASSLSDRVSPLHFGNGTRLTVT.

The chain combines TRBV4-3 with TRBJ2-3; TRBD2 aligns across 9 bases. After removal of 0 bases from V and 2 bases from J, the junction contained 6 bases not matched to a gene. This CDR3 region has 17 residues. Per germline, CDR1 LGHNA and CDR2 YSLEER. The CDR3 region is CASSQDPSGGTTDTQYF. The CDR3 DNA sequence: TGCGCCAGCAGCCAAGATCCCAGCGGGGGGACCACAGATACGCAGTATTTT.

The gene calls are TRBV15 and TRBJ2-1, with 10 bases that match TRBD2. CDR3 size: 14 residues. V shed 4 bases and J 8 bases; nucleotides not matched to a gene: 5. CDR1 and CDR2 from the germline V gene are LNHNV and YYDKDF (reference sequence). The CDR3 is CATSISGGLDEQFF. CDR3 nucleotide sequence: TGTGCCACCAGCATTAGCGGGGGGCTCGATGAGCAGTTCTTC.

The CDR3 DNA reads TGCGCCAGCAGCTTGGGACTAGCCTTCACAGATACGCAGTATTTT. Amino acid sequence: CASSLGLAFTDTQYF. The chain carries TRBV5-1 and TRBJ2-3, with 7 nucleotides matching TRBD2. V was clipped by 0 bases and J by 2 bases; unmatched bases: 3. Germline V gives CDR1 SGHRS, CDR2 YFSETQ. This CDR3 is built from 15 residues.

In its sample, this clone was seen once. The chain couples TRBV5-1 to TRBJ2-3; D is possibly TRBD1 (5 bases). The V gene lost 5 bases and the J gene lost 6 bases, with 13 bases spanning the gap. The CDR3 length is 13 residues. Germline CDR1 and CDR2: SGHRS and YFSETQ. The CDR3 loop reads CASRPGFGDTQYF. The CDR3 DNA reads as TGCGCCAGCAGACCAGGGTTTGGGGATACGCAGTATTTT.

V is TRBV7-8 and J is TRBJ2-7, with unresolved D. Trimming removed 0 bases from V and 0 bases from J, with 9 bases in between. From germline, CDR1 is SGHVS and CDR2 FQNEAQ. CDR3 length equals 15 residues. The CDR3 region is CASSLAADSSYEQYF. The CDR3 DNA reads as TGTGCCAGCAGCTTAGCGGCGGATAGCTCCTACGAGCAGTACTTC.

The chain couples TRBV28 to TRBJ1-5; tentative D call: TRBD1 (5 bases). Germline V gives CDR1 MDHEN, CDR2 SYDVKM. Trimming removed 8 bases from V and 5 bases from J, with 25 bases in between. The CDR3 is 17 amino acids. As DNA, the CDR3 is TGTGCCAGCTCGAACCTCCCCCGACGACAGACCGATCAGCCCCAGCATTTT. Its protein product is CASSNLPRRQTDQPQHF.

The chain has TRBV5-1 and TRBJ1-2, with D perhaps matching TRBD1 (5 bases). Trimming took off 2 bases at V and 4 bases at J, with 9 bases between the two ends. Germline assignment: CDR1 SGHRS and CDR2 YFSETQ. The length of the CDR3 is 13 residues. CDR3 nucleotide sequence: TGCGCCAGCAGCTTACAGGACGCCTATGGCTACACCTTC. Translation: CASSLQDAYGYTF.

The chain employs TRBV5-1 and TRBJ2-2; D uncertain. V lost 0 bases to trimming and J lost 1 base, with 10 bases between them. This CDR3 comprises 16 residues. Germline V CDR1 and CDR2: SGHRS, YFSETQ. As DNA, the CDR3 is TGCGCCAGCAGCTTGGCCGTCAGTTTGAACACCGGGGAGCTGTTTTTT. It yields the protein CASSLAVSLNTGELFF.

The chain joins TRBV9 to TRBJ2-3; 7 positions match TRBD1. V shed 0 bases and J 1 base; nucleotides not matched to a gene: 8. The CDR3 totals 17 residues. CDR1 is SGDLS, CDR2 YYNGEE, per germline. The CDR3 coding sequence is TGTGCCAGCAGCGTAGGGACAGGTCAATTCGGCACAGATACGCAGTATTTT. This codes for CASSVGTGQFGTDTQYF.

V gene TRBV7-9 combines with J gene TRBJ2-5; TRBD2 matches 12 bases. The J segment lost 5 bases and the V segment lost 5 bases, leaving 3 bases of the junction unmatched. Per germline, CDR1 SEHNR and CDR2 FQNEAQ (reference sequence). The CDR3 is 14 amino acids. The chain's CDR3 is CASSPGLAGETQYF. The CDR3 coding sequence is TGTGCCAGCAGCCCAGGACTAGCGGGGGAGACCCAGTACTTC.

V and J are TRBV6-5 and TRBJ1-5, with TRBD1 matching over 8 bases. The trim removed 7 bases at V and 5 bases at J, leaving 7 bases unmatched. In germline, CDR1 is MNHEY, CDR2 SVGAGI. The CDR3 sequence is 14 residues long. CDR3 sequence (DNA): TGTGCCAGCAAAGATAGACAGGGGCATCAGCCCCAGCATTTT. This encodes CASKDRQGHQPQHF.

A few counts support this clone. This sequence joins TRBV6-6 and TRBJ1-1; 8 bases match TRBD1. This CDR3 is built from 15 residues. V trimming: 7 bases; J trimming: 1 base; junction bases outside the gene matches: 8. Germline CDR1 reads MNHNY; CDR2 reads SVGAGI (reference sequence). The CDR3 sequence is CASIRGGTGNTEAFF. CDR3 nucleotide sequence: TGTGCCAGCATCAGAGGAGGGACAGGGAACACTGAAGCTTTCTTT.

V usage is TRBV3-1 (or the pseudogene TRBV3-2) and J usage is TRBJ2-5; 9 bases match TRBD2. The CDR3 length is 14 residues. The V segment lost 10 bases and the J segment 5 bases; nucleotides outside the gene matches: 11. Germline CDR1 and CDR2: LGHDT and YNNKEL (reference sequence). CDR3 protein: CATARLAGRETQYF. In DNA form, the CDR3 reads TGTGCCACAGCCCGCCTAGCGGGGAGGGAGACCCAGTACTTC.

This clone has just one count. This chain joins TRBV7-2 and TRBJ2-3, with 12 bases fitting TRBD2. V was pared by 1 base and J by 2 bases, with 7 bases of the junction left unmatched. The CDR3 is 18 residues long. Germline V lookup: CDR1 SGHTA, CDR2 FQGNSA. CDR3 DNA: TGTGCCAGCAGCTTAGAATCCCTAGCGGGGGGGCTCACAGATACGCAGTATTTT. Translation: CASSLESLAGGLTDTQYF.

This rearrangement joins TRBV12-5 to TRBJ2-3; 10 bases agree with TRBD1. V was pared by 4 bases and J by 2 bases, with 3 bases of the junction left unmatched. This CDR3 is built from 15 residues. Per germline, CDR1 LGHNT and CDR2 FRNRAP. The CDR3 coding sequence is TGTGCTAGTGGTTCGGGACAGGGGAACACAGATACGCAGTATTTT. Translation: CASGSGQGNTDTQYF.

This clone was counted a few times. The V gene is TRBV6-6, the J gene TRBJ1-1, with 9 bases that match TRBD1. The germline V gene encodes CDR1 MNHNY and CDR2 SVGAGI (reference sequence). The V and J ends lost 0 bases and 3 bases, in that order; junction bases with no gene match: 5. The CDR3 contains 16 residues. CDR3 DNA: TGTGCCAGCAGTTACTCCCTCGGGACAGGGTACACTGAAGCTTTCTTT. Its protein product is CASSYSLGTGYTEAFF.

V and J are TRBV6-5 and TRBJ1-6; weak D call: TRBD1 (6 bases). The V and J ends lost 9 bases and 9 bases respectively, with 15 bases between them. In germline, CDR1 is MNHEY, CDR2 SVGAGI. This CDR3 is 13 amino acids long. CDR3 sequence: CASAGQSPSPLHF. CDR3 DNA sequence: TGTGCCAGTGCCGGACAGTCCCCTTCACCCCTCCACTTT.

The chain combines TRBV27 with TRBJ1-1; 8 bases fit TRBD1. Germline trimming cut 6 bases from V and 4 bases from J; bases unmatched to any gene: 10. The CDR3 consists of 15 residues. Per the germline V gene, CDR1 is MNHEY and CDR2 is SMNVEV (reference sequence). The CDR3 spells CASSSSGGLSTEAFF. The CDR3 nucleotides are TGTGCCAGCAGCTCATCAGGGGGCCTCAGCACTGAAGCTTTCTTT.

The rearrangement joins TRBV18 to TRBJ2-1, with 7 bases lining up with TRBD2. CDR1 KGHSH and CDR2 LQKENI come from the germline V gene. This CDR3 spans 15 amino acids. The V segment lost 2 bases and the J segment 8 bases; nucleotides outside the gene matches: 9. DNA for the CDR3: TGTGCCAGCTCACCAGCGGGAGTGGATTTTGATGAGCAGTTCTTC. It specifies CASSPAGVDFDEQFF.

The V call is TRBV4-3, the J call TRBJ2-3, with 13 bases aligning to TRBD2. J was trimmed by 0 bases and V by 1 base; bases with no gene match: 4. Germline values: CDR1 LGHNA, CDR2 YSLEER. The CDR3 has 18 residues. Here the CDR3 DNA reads TGCGCCAGCAGCCAAGCAGGACTAGCGGGAGCTAGCACAGATACGCAGTATTTT. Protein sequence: CASSQAGLAGASTDTQYF.